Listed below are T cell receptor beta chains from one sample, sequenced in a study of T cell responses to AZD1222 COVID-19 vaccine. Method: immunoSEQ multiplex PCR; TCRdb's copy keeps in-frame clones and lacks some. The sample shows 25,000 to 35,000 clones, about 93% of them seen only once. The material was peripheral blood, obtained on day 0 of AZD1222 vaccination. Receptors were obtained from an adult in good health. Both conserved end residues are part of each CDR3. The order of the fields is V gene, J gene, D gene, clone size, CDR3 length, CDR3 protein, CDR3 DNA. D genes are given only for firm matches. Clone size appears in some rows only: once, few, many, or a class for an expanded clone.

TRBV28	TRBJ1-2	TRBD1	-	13	CASRRTGDYGYTF	TGTGCCAGCAGACGGACAGGGGACTATGGCTACACCTTC
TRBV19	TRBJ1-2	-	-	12	CASSPRNYGYTF	TGTGCCAGTAGTCCCAGGAACTATGGCTACACCTTC
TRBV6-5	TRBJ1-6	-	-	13	CASSGLKGSPLHF	TGTGCCAGCAGCGGACTAAAAGGCTCACCCCTCCACTTT
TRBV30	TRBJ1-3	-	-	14	CAWSQGNSGNTIYF	TGTGCCTGGAGTCAGGGGAACTCTGGAAACACCATATATTTT
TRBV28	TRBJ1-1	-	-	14	CASSFEGRNTEAFF	TGTGCCAGCAGTTTCGAGGGAAGGAACACTGAAGCTTTCTTT
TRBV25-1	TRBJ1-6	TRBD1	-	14	CASSGQGKGSPLHF	TGTGCCAGCAGCGGACAGGGGAAGGGTTCACCCCTCCACTTT
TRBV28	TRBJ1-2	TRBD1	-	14	CASSLGTGAWGYTF	TGTGCCAGCAGTTTAGGGACAGGGGCGTGGGGCTACACCTTC
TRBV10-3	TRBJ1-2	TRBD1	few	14	CAISGTGGGYGYTF	TGTGCCATCAGTGGGACAGGGGGCGGCTATGGCTACACCTTC
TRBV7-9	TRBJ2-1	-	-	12	CASSFGGAEQFF	TGTGCCAGCAGCTTTGGTGGGGCTGAGCAGTTCTTC
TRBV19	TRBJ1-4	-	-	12	CASGRVGEKLFF	TGTGCCAGTGGGAGGGTGGGAGAAAAACTGTTTTTT
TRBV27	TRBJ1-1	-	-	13	CASSLGVMAEAFF	TGTGCCAGCAGTTTAGGGGTGATGGCTGAAGCTTTCTTT
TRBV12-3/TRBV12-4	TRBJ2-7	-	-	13	CASSLVQGNEQYF	TGTGCCAGCAGTTTAGTGCAGGGGAACGAGCAGTACTTC
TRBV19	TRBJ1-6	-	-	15	CASSNRWAENSPLHF	TGTGCCAGTAGTAACAGGTGGGCCGAGAATTCACCCCTCCACTTT
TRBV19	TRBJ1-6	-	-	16	CASRPSWQALNSPLHF	TGTGCCAGTAGACCCTCGTGGCAGGCGCTTAATTCACCCCTCCACTTT
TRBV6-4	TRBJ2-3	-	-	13	CASSDGSTDTQYF	TGTGCCAGCTCGGACGGTAGCACAGATACGCAGTATTTT
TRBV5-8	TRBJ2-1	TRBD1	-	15	CASAMGDRGTDEQFF	TGTGCCAGCGCGATGGGGGACAGGGGAACCGATGAGCAGTTCTTC
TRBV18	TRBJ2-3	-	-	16	CASSPPPRTSTDTQYF	TGTGCCAGCTCACCACCCCCGCGGACTAGCACAGATACGCAGTATTTT
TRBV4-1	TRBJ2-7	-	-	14	CASSSPGGVYEQYF	TGCGCCAGCAGCTCCCCCGGAGGAGTCTACGAGCAGTACTTC
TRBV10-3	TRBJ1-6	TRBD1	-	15	CAISRGGGYNSPLHF	TGTGCCATCAGTAGAGGGGGCGGATATAATTCACCCCTCCACTTT
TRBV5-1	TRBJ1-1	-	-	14	CASSLGDGNTEAFF	TGCGCCAGCAGCTTGGGTGATGGGAACACTGAAGCTTTCTTT
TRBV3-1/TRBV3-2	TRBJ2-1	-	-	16	CASSWGTGGYYNEQFF	TGTGCCAGCAGCTGGGGAACGGGGGGCTACTACAATGAGCAGTTCTTC
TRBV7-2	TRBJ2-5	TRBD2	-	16	CASSGRTSGSRETQYF	TGTGCCAGCAGCGGCCGGACTAGCGGGAGTCGGGAGACCCAGTACTTC